The next 29 T cell receptor beta chains were all read from a single sample in a study of blood T cell repertoires in COVID-19. Generated by immunoSEQ multiplex PCR, the TCRdb table keeps only in-frame clones and is missing some. Altogether about 170,000 clones are present, 90% to 95% being singletons, with the ten largest covering approximately 4.6%. The material sequenced was peripheral blood. These receptors all stem from a woman in her fifties or sixties with acute or convalescent COVID-19.

The chain links TRBV19 to TRBJ2-1; 7 bases align to TRBD2. Germline values: CDR1 LNHDA, CDR2 SQIVND (reference sequence). Trimming took 3 bases from V and 7 from J; bases not matched to a gene: 15. The CDR3 is 17 residues long. The CDR3 nucleotides are TGTGCCAGTAGTATCCTTGGGACGGCTAGCGGAAGGAATGAGCAGTTCTTC. Translation: CASSILGTASGRNEQFF.

The chain carries TRBV27 and TRBJ2-7, with a weak D call TRBD2 (6 bases). Germline values: CDR1 MNHEY, CDR2 SMNVEV (reference sequence). This CDR3 is 15 amino acids long. V was shortened by 3 bases and J by 3 bases, with 15 bases between the two germline ends. CDR3 nucleotide sequence: TGTGCCAGCAGTTTCGGGCCGGGACTGAACTACGAGCAGTACTTC. Residues: CASSFGPGLNYEQYF.

The chain is built from TRBV2 and TRBJ1-1; 7 bases map to TRBD1. V was clipped by 2 bases and J by 3 bases; unmatched bases: 0. The CDR3 spans 13 residues. Germline CDR1 SNHLY, CDR2 FYNNEI. DNA for the CDR3: TGTGCCAGCAGTGAAACAGGGGACACTGAAGCTTTCTTT. Amino acid sequence: CASSETGDTEAFF.

V is TRBV7-2 and J is TRBJ2-3, with 9 bases lining up with TRBD1. Germline values: CDR1 SGHTA, CDR2 FQGNSA. This CDR3 region has 15 residues. The junction had 4 bases not matched to a gene; V was cut back by 6 bases and J by 0 bases. The CDR3 bases are TGTGCCAGCAGTCCGACAGGGGGAAGCACAGATACGCAGTATTTT. This translates into CASSPTGGSTDTQYF. The whole variable domain, filled in from reference TRBV7-2 and TRBJ2-3, reads GAGVSQSPSNKVTEKGKDVELRCDPISGHTALYWYRQSLGQGLEFLIYFQGNSAPDKSGLPSDRFSAERTGGSVSTLTIQRTQQEDSAVYLCASSPTGGSTDTQYFGPGTRLTVL.

The count of this clone is one. CDR3 DNA sequence: TGTGCCAGCAGCCTAAGTAGCGCCTCTCCTTCCGAGCAGTACTTC. Its protein product is CASSLSSASPSEQYF. V and J are TRBV11-2 and TRBJ2-7, with D maybe TRBD2 (5 bases). The V end was cut by 5 bases, the J end by 6 bases, with 20 bases between. The CDR3 is 15 amino acids. CDR1 and CDR2 from the germline V gene are SGHAT and FQNNGV.

This chain connects TRBV7-2 to TRBJ1-5; 7 positions match TRBD1. The V segment lost 8 bases and the J segment 4 bases; nucleotides outside the gene matches: 8. This CDR3 spans 14 amino acids. The germline CDR1 and CDR2 sequences are SGHTA and FQGNSA. CDR3 in DNA: TGTGCCAGCCGTCGGGACAGTTCTAATCAGCCCCAGCATTTT. Protein sequence: CASRRDSSNQPQHF.

The J gene is TRBJ2-2, the V gene TRBV5-1; 8 nucleotides agree with TRBD1. CDR3 size: 13 residues. Germline CDR1 is SGHRS and CDR2 is YFSETQ. The trim removed 6 bases at V and 4 bases at J, leaving 2 bases unmatched. CDR3 DNA sequence: TGCGCCAGCAAGACAGGGGCCACCGGGGAGCTGTTTTTT. Its translation: CASKTGATGELFF.

The CDR3 DNA reads as TGTGCCAGCCGTAGGACAGGGGGTTTGCAGTCACCCCTCCACTTT. It codes for CASRRTGGLQSPLHF. The chain recombines TRBV27 with TRBJ1-6, with 10 bases aligning to TRBD1. In germline, CDR1 is MNHEY, CDR2 SMNVEV (reference sequence). The V and J ends lost 8 bases and 10 bases, in that order; junction bases with no gene match: 11. This CDR3 spans 15 amino acids.

The rearrangement links TRBV2 to TRBJ1-5, with D unclear. Deletions cut 8 bases from V and 3 bases from J, with 8 bases between. The CDR3 is 12 amino acids. Looked up from germline, CDR1 is SNHLY and CDR2 is FYNNEI. CDR3 coding DNA: TGTGCCAGCCGCCAGGTCAATCAGCCCCAGCATTTT. It codes for CASRQVNQPQHF.

The V and J genes are TRBV6-6 and TRBJ1-5; 11 positions agree with TRBD1. The trim removed 5 bases at V and 4 bases at J, leaving 4 bases unmatched. Germline V gene sequence: CDR1 MNHNY, CDR2 SVGAGI (reference sequence). The CDR3 is 15 amino acids. For the CDR3, the DNA is TGTGCCAGCAGTGGGGGACAGGGGGGGAATCAGCCCCAGCATTTT. It specifies CASSGGQGGNQPQHF.

This chain uses TRBV14 with TRBJ1-1; D is undetermined. Germline CDR1 reads SGHDN; CDR2 reads FVKESK. V dropped 0 bases and J dropped 5 bases, with 13 bases sitting between them. The CDR3 consists of 15 residues. This CDR3 reads CASSQEGSGYTEAFF. The CDR3 DNA reads TGTGCCAGCAGCCAAGAAGGGAGCGGGTATACTGAAGCTTTCTTT.

The CDR3 nucleotides are TGTGCCAGCAGCTATTCGACGAGGTCGAACACTGAAGCTTTCTTT. Amino acid sequence: CASSYSTRSNTEAFF. The chain recombines TRBV7-8 with TRBJ1-1; D is undetermined. This CDR3 region has 15 residues. Trimming pared 4 bases from V and 1 base from J, leaving 13 bases between. Germline loops: CDR1 SGHVS, CDR2 FQNEAQ. Full variable domain (remainder filled in from reference TRBV7-8 and TRBJ1-1): GAGVSQSPRYKVAKRGQDVALRCDPISGHVSLFWYQQALGQGPEFLTYFQNEAQLDKSGLPSDRFFAERPEGSVSTLKIQRTQQEDSAVYLCASSYSTRSNTEAFFGQGTRLTVV.

This sequence joins TRBV7-2 and TRBJ2-7; the D is unclear. The CDR3 has 14 residues. The germline V and J ends were trimmed by 3 bases and 1 base, with 10 bases remaining between them. The germline V gene encodes CDR1 SGHTA and CDR2 FQGNSA. The CDR3 protein is CASSFAENSYEQYF. The CDR3 bases are TGTGCCAGCAGCTTCGCGGAAAATTCCTACGAGCAGTACTTC.

The V call is TRBV28, the J call TRBJ1-1; D remains unclear. The CDR3 totals 12 residues. V shed 3 bases and J shed 4 bases, with 6 bases lying between them. CDR1 is MDHEN, CDR2 SYDVKM, per germline. DNA for the CDR3: TGTGCCAGCAGTTTCAGAAGCACTGAAGCTTTCTTT. It translates to CASSFRSTEAFF.

The chain has TRBV19 and TRBJ1-1, with 9 positions matching TRBD1. The V segment lost 3 bases and the J segment 0 bases; nucleotides outside the gene matches: 11. Germline V gives CDR1 LNHDA, CDR2 SQIVND (reference sequence). The CDR3 has 18 residues. The CDR3 reads CASSMGQGPKGMNTEAFF. CDR3 DNA sequence: TGTGCCAGTAGTATGGGACAGGGCCCAAAAGGGATGAACACTGAAGCTTTCTTT.

This clone was seen only once. This chain links TRBV5-4 with TRBJ2-1; 9 bases align to TRBD2. The germline V gene encodes CDR1 SGHNT and CDR2 YYREEE (reference sequence). V gave up 3 bases and J gave up 10 bases; unmatched junction bases: 8. The CDR3 totals 14 residues. CDR3 residues: CASSSYRGLAEQFF. The CDR3 nucleotides read TGTGCCAGCAGCTCATATAGGGGACTAGCAGAGCAGTTCTTC.

This rearrangement joins TRBV28 to TRBJ2-7; 10 bases are a match to TRBD1. The CDR3 has 14 amino acids. Trimming took 6 bases from V and 6 from J; bases not matched to a gene: 8. Germline V lookup: CDR1 MDHEN, CDR2 SYDVKM. This CDR3 reads CASSLPRTGGEQYF. The CDR3 DNA sequence: TGTGCCAGCAGCTTACCGAGGACAGGGGGCGAGCAGTACTTC.

The sample holds a few counts of this clone. The chain is built from TRBV3-1 (or the pseudogene TRBV3-2) and TRBJ1-5, with D uncertain. The V gene's germline CDR1 is LGHDT and CDR2 YNNKEL (reference sequence). CDR3 length: 15 residues. With 0 bases removed from V and 6 bases from J, the gap between germline ends came to 12 bases. CDR3 residues: CASSQDYGEGQPQHF. The DNA for the CDR3 is TGTGCCAGCAGCCAAGATTATGGGGAGGGTCAGCCCCAGCATTTT.

V is TRBV28 and J is TRBJ1-5; D not resolved. V shed 3 bases and J shed 6 bases, with 6 bases lying between them. In germline, CDR1 is MDHEN, CDR2 SYDVKM. The CDR3 is made up of 12 amino acids. CDR3 amino acids: CASSLGSQPQHF. In DNA, the CDR3 is TGTGCCAGCAGTTTGGGGAGTCAGCCCCAGCATTTT.

The CDR3 loop reads CASGGSGGATNQPQHF. CDR3 in DNA: TGTGCCTCGGGGGGTTCTGGGGGTGCCACTAATCAGCCCCAGCATTTT. The V and J genes are TRBV10-3 and TRBJ1-5, with D perhaps matching TRBD1 (5 bases). Looked up from germline, CDR1 is ENHRY and CDR2 is SYGVKD. This CDR3 spans 16 amino acids. Trimming shortened V by 11 bases and J by 4 bases, and 24 bases separated the two germline ends.

Only one count was recorded for this clone. The chain uses TRBV9 and TRBJ2-2; 8 bases map to TRBD1. With 2 bases clipped from V and 3 bases from J, the junction kept 9 bases outside the gene matches. The germline V gene encodes CDR1 SGDLS and CDR2 YYNGEE. The CDR3 runs 17 residues. The CDR3 DNA reads as TGTGCCAGCAGCGTCGGACCAGGGGGCAAAGACACCGGGGAGCTGTTTTTT. Translated: CASSVGPGGKDTGELFF.

The chain couples TRBV30 to TRBJ2-2; 7 bases fit TRBD2. After removal of 0 bases from V and 7 bases from J, the junction contained 8 bases not matched to a gene. The CDR3 totals 15 residues. Germline-derived CDR1 and CDR2 are GTSNPN and SVGIG (reference sequence). CDR3 coding DNA: TGTGCCTGGAGTGTTGATAGCGGGCTGGGCGGGGAGCTGTTTTTT. Protein product: CAWSVDSGLGGELFF.

The chain has TRBV4-3 and TRBJ2-4; maybe TRBD2 (6 bases). Germline V CDR1 and CDR2: LGHNA, YSLEER. V was shortened by 0 bases and J by 3 bases, with 9 bases between the two germline ends. The CDR3 loop spans 15 amino acids. Here the CDR3 DNA reads TGCGCCAGCAGCCAAGATAAAGCGGGCAAAAACATTCAGTACTTC. This gives the protein CASSQDKAGKNIQYF.

The chain employs TRBV12-3 or TRBV12-4 and TRBJ1-2; D call uncertain. Deletions cut 3 bases from V and 7 bases from J, with 12 bases between. This CDR3 has 13 residues. CDR3: CASSFKRGSGYTF. The DNA for the CDR3 is TGTGCCAGCAGTTTTAAACGGGGTAGTGGCTACACCTTC.

CDR3: CASSEADRGNGNEQFF. For the CDR3, the DNA is TGTGCCAGCAGTGAAGCAGACAGGGGTAATGGCAATGAGCAGTTCTTC. V usage is TRBV6-1 and J usage is TRBJ2-1; TRBD1 matches at 8 bases. There are 16 residues in the CDR3. The V segment lost 0 bases and the J segment 6 bases; nucleotides outside the gene matches: 7. CDR1 and CDR2 (germline): MNHNS, SASEGT.

The CDR3 region has the DNA TGTGCCAGCAGCCAAGGGGGACTATACACAGATACGCAGTATTTT. It codes for CASSQGGLYTDTQYF. V usage is TRBV3-1 (or the pseudogene TRBV3-2) and J usage is TRBJ2-3; 7 positions match TRBD2. The V gene end was trimmed by 1 base and the J gene end by 2 bases; junction bases not matched to a gene: 3. This CDR3 has 15 amino acids. Germline V gene data show CDR1 as LGHDT and CDR2 as YNNKEL (reference sequence).

The chain combines TRBV6-6 with TRBJ2-3, with 8 bases identical to TRBD1. The ends lost 8 bases at V and 2 bases at J; junction bases unmatched: 9. The germline gives CDR1 MNHNY, CDR2 SVGAGI (reference sequence). The CDR3 consists of 15 residues. The CDR3 DNA sequence: TGTGCCAGCTCCGCCAGGGGGCTCCACACAGATACGCAGTATTTT. It codes for CASSARGLHTDTQYF.

J is TRBJ2-2 and V is TRBV3-1 (or the pseudogene TRBV3-2); 7 bases agree with TRBD1. Germline V gives CDR1 LGHDT, CDR2 YNNKEL (reference sequence). CDR3 length: 16 residues. The V segment lost 3 bases and the J segment 3 bases; nucleotides outside the gene matches: 7. The CDR3 here is CASSQLRDSYTGELFF. CDR3 in DNA: TGTGCCAGCAGCCAGCTCAGGGACAGCTACACCGGGGAGCTGTTTTTT.

The V gene is TRBV24-1, the J gene TRBJ1-2; the match to TRBD1 covers 7 bases. The CDR3 is made up of 14 amino acids. After removal of 7 bases from V and 2 bases from J, the junction contained 6 bases not matched to a gene. CDR1 and CDR2 (germline): KGHDR, SFDVKD. The DNA for the CDR3 is TGTGCCACCAGCCGGGACAGCGTCAACTATGGCTACACCTTC. It translates to CATSRDSVNYGYTF.